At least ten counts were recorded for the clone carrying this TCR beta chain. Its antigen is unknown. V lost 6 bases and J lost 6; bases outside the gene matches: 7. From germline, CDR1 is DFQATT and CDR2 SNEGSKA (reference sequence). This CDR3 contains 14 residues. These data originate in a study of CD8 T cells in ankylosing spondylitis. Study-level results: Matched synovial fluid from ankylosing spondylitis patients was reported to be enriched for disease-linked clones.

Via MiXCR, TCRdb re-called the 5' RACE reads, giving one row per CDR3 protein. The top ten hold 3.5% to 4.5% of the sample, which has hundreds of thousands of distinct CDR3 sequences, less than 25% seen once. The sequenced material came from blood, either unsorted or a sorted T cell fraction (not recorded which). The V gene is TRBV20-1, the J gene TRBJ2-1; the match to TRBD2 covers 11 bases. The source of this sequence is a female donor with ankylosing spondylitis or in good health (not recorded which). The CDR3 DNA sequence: TGCAGTGCGACCGGGACTAGCGGTCTCAATGAGCAGTTCTTC. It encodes CSATGTSGLNEQFF.